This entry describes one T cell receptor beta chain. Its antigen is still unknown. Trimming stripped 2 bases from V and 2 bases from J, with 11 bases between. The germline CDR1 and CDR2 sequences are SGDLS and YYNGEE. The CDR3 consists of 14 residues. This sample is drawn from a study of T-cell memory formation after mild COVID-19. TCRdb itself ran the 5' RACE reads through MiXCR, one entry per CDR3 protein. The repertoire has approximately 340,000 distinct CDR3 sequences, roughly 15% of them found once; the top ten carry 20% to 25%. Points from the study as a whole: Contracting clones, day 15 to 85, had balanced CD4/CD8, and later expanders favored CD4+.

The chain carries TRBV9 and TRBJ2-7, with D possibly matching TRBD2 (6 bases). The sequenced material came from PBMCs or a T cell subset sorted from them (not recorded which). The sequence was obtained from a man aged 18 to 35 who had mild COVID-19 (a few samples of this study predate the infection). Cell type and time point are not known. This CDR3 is CASSVGSGPYEQYF. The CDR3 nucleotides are TGTGCCAGCAGCGTGGGTAGCGGACCCTACGAGCAGTACTTC.